One sample yielded the 12 T cell receptor beta chains listed below, sequenced in a study of blood T cell repertoires in COVID-19. Assay used: immunoSEQ multiplex PCR; TCRdb lists only in-frame clones, some missing. The data hold around 280,000 clones, with around nine tenths observed a single time. Specimen: peripheral blood. These receptors all come from a woman in her 30s with COVID-19, enrolled during active disease.

The J gene is TRBJ2-2, the V gene TRBV5-1, with D tentatively TRBD1 (5 bases). Germline loops: CDR1 SGHRS, CDR2 YFSETQ. V was shortened by 4 bases and J by 7 bases, with 11 bases between the two germline ends. The CDR3 consists of 13 residues. The CDR3 is CASSPQADGELFF. As DNA, the CDR3 is TGCGCCAGCAGCCCACAGGCGGACGGGGAGCTGTTTTTT.

The chain is built from TRBV4-2 and TRBJ1-2, with 8 bases identical to TRBD1. CDR3 length: 15 amino acids. Germline CDR1 reads LGHNA; CDR2 reads YNFKEQ. The V gene end was trimmed by 4 bases and the J gene end by 4 bases; junction bases not matched to a gene: 8. DNA of the CDR3: TGTGCCAGCAGCCCTCGACAGGGGCAGAGCTATGGCTACACCTTC. This codes for CASSPRQGQSYGYTF.

The chain is built from TRBV7-8 and TRBJ2-7; D gene unclear. Trimming took 3 bases from V and 3 from J, leaving 15 bases between them. CDR1 is SGHVS and CDR2 is FQNEAQ in the germline V gene. The CDR3 is made up of 15 amino acids. The CDR3 spells CASSFYSTTRYEQYF. CDR3 in DNA: TGTGCCAGCAGCTTTTACTCCACTACTCGCTACGAGCAGTACTTC.

This clone occurred a few times. The V and J genes are TRBV14 and TRBJ2-7; D unclear. The CDR3 runs to 11 residues. Germline V gives CDR1 SGHDN, CDR2 FVKESK. The ends were cut back, 5 bases at V and 3 bases at J, with 5 bases in the middle. CDR3 sequence reads: CASSIHYEQYF. CDR3 sequence (DNA): TGTGCCAGCAGCATACACTACGAGCAGTACTTC.

This CDR3 reads CASTPTGGADGYTF. DNA of the CDR3: TGTGCCAGCACCCCGACAGGGGGCGCAGATGGCTACACCTTC. The chain has TRBV28 and TRBJ1-2, with 10 nucleotides matching TRBD1. Trimming removed 7 bases from V and 6 bases from J; junction bases left unmatched: 8. CDR3 size: 14 residues. The germline V gene has CDR1 MDHEN and CDR2 SYDVKM.

This clone was detected only once. This rearrangement joins TRBV2 to TRBJ1-5; D gene uncertain. This CDR3 contains 14 residues. V was trimmed by 4 bases and J by 5 bases, leaving 12 bases between them. The germline V gene has CDR1 SNHLY and CDR2 FYNNEI. The CDR3 DNA reads as TGTGCCAGCAGTGCTGTATCCCCTGATCAGCCCCAGCATTTT. It is translated as CASSAVSPDQPQHF.

The rearrangement links TRBV30 to TRBJ2-2, with a weak D call TRBD1 (5 bases). Germline CDR1 GTSNPN, CDR2 SVGIG (reference sequence). CDR3 length: 16 residues. V lost 0 bases and J lost 6, with 17 bases in between. The CDR3 loop reads CAWSVSRTFGAGELFF. CDR3 sequence (DNA): TGTGCCTGGAGTGTATCGAGGACATTCGGAGCCGGGGAGCTGTTTTTT.

Regarding this clone: In the same sample, other DNA sequences code for this CDR3. This chain connects TRBV2 to TRBJ2-1, with 10 bases identical to TRBD2. Trimming took 2 bases from V and 4 from J; bases not matched to a gene: 2. Germline CDR1 is SNHLY and CDR2 is FYNNEI. The CDR3 totals 15 residues. The CDR3 is CASSERTSGYNEQFF. The DNA of the CDR3 is TGTGCCAGCAGTGAACGGACTAGCGGATACAATGAGCAGTTCTTC.

The rearrangement joins TRBV9 to TRBJ2-7; perhaps TRBD2 as D (5 bases). The CDR3 runs 14 residues. V was trimmed by 0 bases and J by 2 bases, leaving 9 bases between them. Germline V gene data show CDR1 as SGDLS and CDR2 as YYNGEE. The CDR3 nucleotides are TGTGCCAGCAGCGTAGGGGGAGTCACCTACGAGCAGTACTTC. Its translation: CASSVGGVTYEQYF.

V usage is TRBV28 and J usage is TRBJ1-1, with D perhaps TRBD1 (5 bases). Trimming cost V 3 bases and J 3 bases, with 14 bases left between them. Looked up from germline, CDR1 is MDHEN and CDR2 is SYDVKM. CDR3 length equals 15 residues. In DNA form, the CDR3 reads TGTGCCAGCAGTTTTCTTGGGGCAGTCGACACTGAAGCTTTCTTT. Translated: CASSFLGAVDTEAFF.

The chain recombines TRBV18 with TRBJ1-5; TRBD1 might be the D (6 bases). The length of the CDR3 is 14 residues. The germline V gene has CDR1 KGHSH and CDR2 LQKENI. V was trimmed by 2 bases and J by 6 bases, leaving 11 bases between them. The CDR3 sequence: CASSPIDRRQPQHF. CDR3 bases: TGTGCCAGCTCACCAATCGACAGGCGTCAGCCCCAGCATTTT.

The genes are TRBV28 and TRBJ1-2; D may be TRBD1 (5 bases). The germline gives CDR1 MDHEN, CDR2 SYDVKM. The length of the CDR3 is 16 residues. Trimming removed 0 bases at V and 6 bases at J, with 17 bases between. CDR3 nucleotide sequence: TGTGCCAGCAGTTTATGGTCAGCAGGGCGGGAGGATGGCTACACCTTC. Its translation: CASSLWSAGREDGYTF.